This is a list of T cell receptor beta chains from one sample in a study of tumor-infiltrating lymphocytes in primary liver carcinoma. A single record per CDR3 protein comes from TCRdb applying MiXCR to the multiplex PCR reads. The sample gives some 110,000 distinct CDR3 sequences, approximately 78% of which show up once; approximately 20% is in the top ten. The sample comprised liver tumor tissue from sampling region 3. Source of these receptors: a middle-aged man with primary liver carcinoma and hepatitis B virus infection. Each CDR3 is given with its conserved first and last residue. The D gene is left open where the match is weak. Size values are once, few and many counts, or a class for expanded clones, and some rows have none.

d_gene | len | abundance | j_gene | v_gene | CDR3nt | CDR3aa
. | 11 | . | TRBJ1-1 | TRBV6-2/TRBV6-3 | TGTGTCAACAGTTCGGCTGGGCCGGCTTTCTTT | CVNSSAGPAFF
TRBD2 | 17 | . | TRBJ2-1 | TRBV11-2 | TGTGCCATCAGCTTAGATAGGGGCGGGAGATTCTACAATGGGCAGTTCTTC | CAISLDRGGRFYNGQFF
. | 14 | . | TRBJ2-5 | TRBV5-1 | TGCGCCAGCAGCTTAGGGTTCCATCAAGAGACCCAGTACTTC | CASSLGFHQETQYF
. | 15 | . | TRBJ2-4 | TRBV29-1 | TGCAGCGTTCACGATGCCAGGGCGGCCAAAAACATCCAGTACTTC | CSVHDARAAKNIQYF
. | 15 | once | TRBJ1-1 | TRBV5-1 | TGCGCCAGCAGCTTTGAGGGAACAGGGATAACTGTAGCTTTCTTT | CASSFEGTGITVAFF
. | 14 | . | TRBJ2-1 | TRBV11-3 | TGTGCCAGCAATTTAGGGGTCAGCGACAATGAGCAGTTCTTC | CASNLGVSDNEQFF
. | 18 | . | TRBJ2-5 | TRBV4-2 | TGTGCCAGCAGCCAAGTAGGTCTGGAAGTAACGGGACAAGAGACCCAGTACTTC | CASSQVGLEVTGQETQYF
. | 14 | . | TRBJ1-2 | TRBV6-1 | TGTGCCAGCAGTGCTGTCAGTGGTGTCTATGGCTGCACCTTC | CASSAVSGVYGCTF
. | 15 | . | TRBJ2-5 | TRBV4-2 | TGTGCCAGCAGCCAAGCGGGGCCCCATAGTGAGACCCAGTACTTC | CASSQAGPHSETQYF
. | 14 | . | TRBJ2-5 | TRBV6-5 | TGTGCCGGCAGCTACGGAGGGGGCAAGGAGACCCAGTACTTC | CAGSYGGGKETQYF
. | 15 | . | TRBJ1-3 | TRBV6-6 | TGTGGCAGCAGTTATTCGGAGAACTCTGGAAACACCATATATTTT | CGSSYSENSGNTIYF
TRBD2 | 15 | . | TRBJ2-1 | TRBV6-2/TRBV6-3 | TGTGCCAGCGGCTCGAGCGGGAGCTCCTACAATGAGCAGCTCTTC | CASGSSGSSYNEQLF
. | 18 | . | TRBJ2-6 | TRBV5-1 | TGCGCCAGCAGCTTGGGGGCCGGTATAACATCTGGGGCCAACATCCTGACTTTC | CASSLGAGITSGANILTF
TRBD2 | 14 | many | TRBJ2-5 | TRBV30 | TGTGCCTGGGGCACTAGCGGGGGTCGCGAGACCCAGTACTTC | CAWGTSGGRETQYF
. | 18 | . | TRBJ1-5 | TRBV6-2/TRBV6-3 | TGCGCCAGCAGTTACTCGACGGAGGAGTTGGATAGCAATCAGCCCCAGCATTTT | CASSYSTEELDSNQPQHF
TRBD2 | 16 | . | TRBJ2-3 | TRBV6-2/TRBV6-3 | TGTGCCAGCAGTCGCGACAAGGCGGGAGTAAGTGATACGCAGTATTTT | CASSRDKAGVSDTQYF
TRBD1 | 15 | . | TRBJ2-5 | TRBV12-3/TRBV12-4 | TGTGCAAGCAGCCCCTGGACAGGGGTCGATGAGACCCAGTACTTC | CASSPWTGVDETQYF
TRBD1 | 15 | . | TRBJ2-2 | TRBV7-9 | TGTGCCAGCAGACCGGGACAGGCAAGGACCGGGGAGCTGTTTTTT | CASRPGQARTGELFF
TRBD2 | 16 | . | TRBJ2-1 | TRBV4-1 | TGCGCCAGCAGCCAAGATCCAGCGGGAGGGACGGATGAGCAGTTCTTC | CASSQDPAGGTDEQFF
. | 15 | once | TRBJ2-5 | TRBV29-1 | TGCAGCGTTGAAGCGGACAAGGGGCGAGCAGAGGCCCAGTATTTC | CSVEADKGRAEAQYF
. | 12 | . | TRBJ1-1 | TRBV6-1 | TGTGACAGCAGTATCCTGAAAACTGAAGCTTTCTTT | CDSSILKTEAFF
. | 14 | . | TRBJ2-3 | TRBV5-1 | TGCGCAAGCCGCTTGGAAGGTAGGACAGATACGCAGTATTTT | CASRLEGRTDTQYF
. | 12 | . | TRBJ2-7 | TRBV11-2 | TGTGCCGGCAGTCACGGGGGCTACGAGCAGTATTTC | CAGSHGGYEQYF
. | 10 | many | TRBJ2-1 | TRBV29-1 | TGCAGCGTTTTCAACAATGAGCAGTTCTTC | CSVFNNEQFF
. | 17 | . | TRBJ2-3 | TRBV10-3 | TGTACCATCAGTGAGGGGGTGGTTCGAGGGAGAGCAGATACGCAGTATTTT | CTISEGVVRGRADTQYF
. | 15 | . | TRBJ2-7 | TRBV4-3 | TGCGCCAGCAACCAAGATAGGGGGGCGGGAGAGGAGCAGCACTTC | CASNQDRGAGEEQHF
TRBD1 | 11 | . | TRBJ1-1 | TRBV29-1 | TGCAGCGTTGGGAGGACAGGTAAAGCTTTCTTT | CSVGRTGKAFF
TRBD1 | 18 | . | TRBJ2-6 | TRBV5-6 | TGTGCCAGCAGCTTGGCCCGGACAGGTAAGGCTGGGGCCAACGTCCCGACTTTC | CASSLARTGKAGANVPTF
. | 14 | . | TRBJ2-2 | TRBV14 | TGTGCCAGCAGCCAAATAGGGGACACCGGGGAGTTGTTATTT | CASSQIGDTGELLF
. | 14 | . | TRBJ1-1 | TRBV29-1 | TGCAGCGTTGAAGATGGGAGAGTTAACTCTGAAACTTTCTTT | CSVEDGRVNSETFF
. | 15 | . | TRBJ2-7 | TRBV11-1 | TGTGCCGGCAACTTAACGGGATCGGGAGAACACGAGCAGTACTTC | CAGNLTGSGEHEQYF
. | 19 | once | TRBJ1-3 | TRBV4-1 | TGCGCCAGCAGCCAGGAAACGGGTCAAAGGTGTCACTCTGGAAACACCATATATTTT | CASSQETGQRCHSGNTIYF
. | 14 | . | TRBJ2-1 | TRBV11-3 | TGTGCCAACAGCTTAGGCGTCTGGAACAATGAGCAGTTCTTT | CANSLGVWNNEQFF
. | 15 | . | TRBJ1-1 | TRBV29-1 | TGCAGCGTTGGATCCGCGTGGGGTGTGAACACTGAGGCTTTCTTT | CSVGSAWGVNTEAFF
. | 15 | . | TRBJ2-5 | TRBV13 | TGTGCCAGCAGTTTATTTGGCCGTCATGGTGAGACCCAGTACTTC | CASSLFGRHGETQYF
TRBD1 | 15 | . | TRBJ2-5 | TRBV29-1 | TGCAGCGTTGGGGGGACAGTACCTCCGATGGGGAGCCAGTACTTC | CSVGGTVPPMGSQYF
TRBD2 | 15 | . | TRBJ2-1 | TRBV10-3 | TGTGTCATCACTGTGACTAGCGGGAGGGCCGGGGAGCAGTTCTTC | CVITVTSGRAGEQFF
. | 15 | . | TRBJ2-3 | TRBV12-3/TRBV12-4 | TGTGCCAGCAGCTCCAACCAGATGTACACAGATACTCAGTATTTT | CASSSNQMYTDTQYF
TRBD2 | 15 | . | TRBJ2-1 | TRBV10-3 | TGTGCCATCAATCCGGGACTAGCGGGAGGGGATGAGCACTTCTTC | CAINPGLAGGDEHFF
TRBD2 | 14 | . | TRBJ2-2 | TRBV20-1 | TGCAGTGCACCGGGACTAGCGGGGACCGGGGAGCTGTTTTTT | CSAPGLAGTGELFF
TRBD2 | 15 | . | TRBJ2-1 | TRBV6-1 | TGTGCCTGCAGTGGAAGACTAGCAGCCTCCAATGAGCAGCTTTTC | CACSGRLAASNEQLF
TRBD1 | 13 | once | TRBJ1-1 | TRBV7-8 | TGTGCCAGCAGCTTAACAGGGGGCACTGAAGGCTTCTTT | CASSLTGGTEGFF
. | 13 | . | TRBJ2-1 | TRBV12-3/TRBV12-4 | TGTGCTAGCAATTTACGGCTAGCAGGAGTCTTTGTCTTC | CASNLRLAGVFVF
. | 13 | . | TRBJ2-3 | TRBV10-2 | TGCGCCAGCGGGAATGCACGCACAGAAACGCAGTATTTT | CASGNARTETQYF
TRBD2 | 20 | . | TRBJ2-7 | TRBV11-2 | TGTGCCAGCAGCTCGAGGGAGGGGAGGACTAGCGGACTCAGATCCCACGAGCAGTACTTC | CASSSREGRTSGLRSHEQYF